This TCR beta chain emerged from a study of CD8+ T cells in alopecia areata. Study information: Oral tofacitinib, 5 to 10 mg twice daily, was given in an open-label trial. Overall study results and limits: A large proportion of expanded lesional clones were detected persisting in scalp and blood during tofacitinib. Sequences from scalp samples also cover resident alphabeta T cells of normal skin. Greater clonality was observed in lesional scalp samples, especially alopecia totalis/universalis, versus normal scalp.

Treatment given: oral pan-JAK inhibitor, 5-10 mg twice daily. This clone came up once. Its antigen is unknown. cDNA prepared by RNA extraction and subsequent reverse transcription served as the template for sequencing. Data came from immunoSEQ multiplex PCR; TCRdb stores just in-frame clones and leaves some out. The sample records a few hundred thousand clones, around 65% being singletons. The germline CDR1 and CDR2 sequences are SNHLY and FYNNEI. V lost 8 bases, J lost 2 bases, and 8 bases lay in between. The CDR3 contains 12 residues. This TCR came from a human donor with alopecia areata. The chain recombines TRBV2 with TRBJ2-3; D not certain. Sample: CD4+ T cells sorted from blood, taken at approximately week 42, from a patient treated with tofacitinib. CDR3 nucleotide sequence: TGTGCCAGCGGGGTCTTCACAGATACGCAGTATTTT. Translation gives CASGVFTDTQYF.